This T cell receptor (beta chain) was identified during a study of CD8 T cells in Susac syndrome. The T cells that were sequenced for TCR beta were CD8+ and CD4+ cells from blood. The authors negatively isolated CD8+ and CD4+ T cells and FACS-enriched TEMRA cells. The V segment lost 5 bases and the J segment 4 bases; nucleotides outside the gene matches: 11. Germline loops: CDR1 SGDLS, CDR2 YYNGEE. The CDR3 totals 16 residues. This clonotype has only one observation. Its antigen is undetermined. Whole-study findings and limits: As the study acknowledged, the number of individuals in its TCR sequencing and HLA analysis was relatively small.

Random hexamers primed reverse transcription of about 0.5 to 1 ug RNA. TCR beta CDR3 was amplified by immunoSEQ covering 54 Vbeta and 13 Jbeta. TCRdb independently ran MiXCR on the immunoSEQ multiplex PCR reads; one entry per CDR3 protein. The table lists 250,000 to 300,000 distinct CDR3 sequences, 85% of them singletons. The receptor's source is a human donor with multiple sclerosis. The sample taken for sequencing was CD8+ T cells from PBMCs. The V call is TRBV9, the J call TRBJ2-2, with 7 nucleotides matching TRBD2. The DNA for the CDR3 is TGTGCCAGCAGAGCCGGGTTCCGGGAGGCCACCGGGGAGCTGTTTTTT. It translates to CASRAGFREATGELFF.